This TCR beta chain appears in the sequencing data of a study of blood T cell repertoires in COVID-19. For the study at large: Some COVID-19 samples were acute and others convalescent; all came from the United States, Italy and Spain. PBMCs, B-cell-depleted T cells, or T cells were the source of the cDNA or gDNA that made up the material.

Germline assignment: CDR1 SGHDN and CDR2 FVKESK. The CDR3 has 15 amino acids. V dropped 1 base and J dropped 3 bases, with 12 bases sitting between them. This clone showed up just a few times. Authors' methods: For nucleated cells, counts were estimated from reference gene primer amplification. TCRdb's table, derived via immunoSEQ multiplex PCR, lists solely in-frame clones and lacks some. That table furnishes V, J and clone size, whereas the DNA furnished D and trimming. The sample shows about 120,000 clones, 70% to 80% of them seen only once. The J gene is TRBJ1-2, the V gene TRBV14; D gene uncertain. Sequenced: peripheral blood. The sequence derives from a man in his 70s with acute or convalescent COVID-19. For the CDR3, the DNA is TGTGCCAGCAGCCAAGTAGGAGGCGGCCACTATGGCTACACCTTC. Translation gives CASSQVGGGHYGYTF. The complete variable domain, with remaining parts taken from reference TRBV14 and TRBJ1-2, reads EAGVTQFPSHSVIEKGQTVTLRCDPISGHDNLYWYRRVMGKEIKFLLHFVKESKQDESGMPNNRFLAERTGGTYSTLKVQPAELEDSGVYFCASSQVGGGHYGYTFGSGTRLTVV.